Below are 9 T cell receptor beta chains sequenced from a single sample in a study of response to subunit inactivated influenza vaccine. Using its own MiXCR run on the RT-PCR reads, TCRdb lists one record per CDR3 protein. This sample carries a few hundred thousand distinct CDR3 sequences, around 15% of them seen once, and the ten largest clones take more than 9.5%. Source: PBMCs from blood, taken 12 days after vaccination. The receptors here all came from a man aged 50 or older who received an inactivated influenza vaccine.

At least ten counts were recorded for this clonotype. This sequence joins TRBV12-3 or TRBV12-4 and TRBJ2-7; 8 bases line up with TRBD1. V shed 3 bases, J shed 2 bases, and the junction held 9 bases outside the gene matches. The CDR3 spans 16 residues. CDR3 nucleotides: TGTGCCAGCAGTTTCGGACAGGGTATAGGAACCTACGAGCAGTACTTC. Residues: CASSFGQGIGTYEQYF.

This clonotype was found a few times. The chain carries TRBV6-2 or TRBV6-3 and TRBJ1-2, with a weak D call TRBD1 (6 bases). The length of the CDR3 is 13 residues. V was shortened by 6 bases and J by 4 bases, with 12 bases between the two germline ends. Germline loops: CDR1 MNHEY, CDR2 SVGEGT. CDR3 amino acids: CASSPTGFYGYTF. CDR3 sequence (DNA): TGTGCCAGCAGCCCGACAGGATTCTATGGCTACACCTTC.

In this sample, this clonotype turned up many times. The chain is built from TRBV29-1 and TRBJ2-1; 8 bases line up with TRBD2. The J segment lost 6 bases and the V segment lost 3 bases, leaving 10 bases of the junction unmatched. The CDR3 extends over 15 amino acids. The germline V gene encodes CDR1 SQVTM and CDR2 ANQGSEA. CDR3 nucleotides: TGCAGCGTTGATTCTAGAGTGCTAGCGGGCAATGAGCAGTTCTTC. Encoded protein: CSVDSRVLAGNEQFF.

This clonotype was picked up a small number of times. The J gene is TRBJ1-1, the V gene TRBV5-1; 12 bases are shared with TRBD1. Germline V gives CDR1 SGHRS, CDR2 YFSETQ. Trimming cost V 4 bases and J 4 bases; bases outside gene matches: 5. CDR3 length: 15 amino acids. The CDR3, as DNA: TGCGCCAGCAGCGGGGACAGGGGGCCGGGCACTGAAGCTTTCTTT. Encoded protein: CASSGDRGPGTEAFF. The full variable domain, completed using reference TRBV5-1 and TRBJ1-1, is KAGVTQTPRYLIKTRGQQVTLSCSPISGHRSVSWYQQTPGQGLQFLFEYFSETQRNKGNFPGRFSGRQFSNSRSEMNVSTLELGDSALYLCASSGDRGPGTEAFFGQGTRLTVV.

Only a few counts were recorded for this clonotype. This rearrangement joins TRBV10-1 to TRBJ2-1; 10 positions agree with TRBD2. Germline V CDR1 and CDR2: WNHNN, SYGVQD (reference sequence). V gave up 5 bases and J gave up 7 bases; unmatched junction bases: 8. This CDR3 is 15 amino acids long. The CDR3 DNA reads TGCGCCAGCAGTTATAGCGGGAGGAATATAAATGAGCAGTTCTTC. It codes for CASSYSGRNINEQFF.

This rearrangement joins TRBV12-3 or TRBV12-4 to TRBJ2-5; a possible D gene is TRBD2 (6 bases). Trimming took off 3 bases at V and 2 bases at J, with 13 bases between the two ends. The CDR3 consists of 15 residues. Here the CDR3 reads CASSLRAGRQETQYF. The CDR3 DNA is TGTGCCAGCAGTTTGCGAGCGGGTCGGCAAGAGACCCAGTACTTC.

The chain has TRBV12-3 or TRBV12-4 and TRBJ2-7; TRBD2 might be the D (6 bases). The V end lost 4 bases, the J end lost 3 bases, and 10 bases lay between the germline ends. The CDR3 runs 13 residues. CDR3 nucleotide sequence: TGTGCCAGCAGTTCGGGGGAAGTCTACGAGCAGTACTTC. Translated: CASSSGEVYEQYF.

The rearrangement links TRBV24-1 to TRBJ2-3; D gene ambiguous. From germline, CDR1 is KGHDR and CDR2 SFDVKD. Between the trimmed V and J ends, which lost 5 bases and 3 bases, there was a span of 11 bases. The CDR3 runs 14 residues. The CDR3 coding sequence is TGTGCCACCAGTGGCTTAGGATGGACAGATACGCAGTATTTT. Translated: CATSGLGWTDTQYF.

This clonotype turned up a few times. The chain has TRBV2 and TRBJ2-6; possible D gene TRBD2, 6 bases. Per the germline V gene, CDR1 is SNHLY and CDR2 is FYNNEI. V lost 8 bases and J 3 bases, leaving 11 bases between the germline ends. This CDR3 spans 14 amino acids. The CDR3 spells CASSPGLGANVLTF. The CDR3 region has the DNA TGTGCCAGCTCTCCGGGACTTGGGGCCAACGTCCTGACTTTC. Drawing the rest from reference TRBV2 and TRBJ2-6, the complete variable domain is EPEVTQTPSHQVTQMGQEVILRCVPISNHLYFYWYRQILGQKVEFLVSFYNNEISEKSEIFDDQFSVERPDGSNFTLKIRSTKLEDSAMYFCASSPGLGANVLTFGAGSRLTVL.